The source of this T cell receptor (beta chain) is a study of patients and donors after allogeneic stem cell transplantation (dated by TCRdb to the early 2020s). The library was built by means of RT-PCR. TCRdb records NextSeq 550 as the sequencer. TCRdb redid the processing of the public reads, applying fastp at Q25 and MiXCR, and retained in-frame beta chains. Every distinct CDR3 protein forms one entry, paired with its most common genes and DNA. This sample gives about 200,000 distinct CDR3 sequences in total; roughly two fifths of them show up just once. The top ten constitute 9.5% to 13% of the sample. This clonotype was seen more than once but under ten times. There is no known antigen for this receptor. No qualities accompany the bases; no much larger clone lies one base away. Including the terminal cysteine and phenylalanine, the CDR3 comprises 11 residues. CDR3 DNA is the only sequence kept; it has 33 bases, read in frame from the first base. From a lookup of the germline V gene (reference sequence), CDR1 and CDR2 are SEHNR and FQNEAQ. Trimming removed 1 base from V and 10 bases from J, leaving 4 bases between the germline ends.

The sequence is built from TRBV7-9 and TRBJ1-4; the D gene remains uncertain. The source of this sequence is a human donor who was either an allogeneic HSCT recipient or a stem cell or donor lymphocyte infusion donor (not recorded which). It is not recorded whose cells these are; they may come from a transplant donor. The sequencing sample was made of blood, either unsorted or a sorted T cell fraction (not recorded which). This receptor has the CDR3 CASSLEGKLFF. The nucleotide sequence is TGTGCCAGCAGCTTAGAGGGAAAACTGTTTTTT.